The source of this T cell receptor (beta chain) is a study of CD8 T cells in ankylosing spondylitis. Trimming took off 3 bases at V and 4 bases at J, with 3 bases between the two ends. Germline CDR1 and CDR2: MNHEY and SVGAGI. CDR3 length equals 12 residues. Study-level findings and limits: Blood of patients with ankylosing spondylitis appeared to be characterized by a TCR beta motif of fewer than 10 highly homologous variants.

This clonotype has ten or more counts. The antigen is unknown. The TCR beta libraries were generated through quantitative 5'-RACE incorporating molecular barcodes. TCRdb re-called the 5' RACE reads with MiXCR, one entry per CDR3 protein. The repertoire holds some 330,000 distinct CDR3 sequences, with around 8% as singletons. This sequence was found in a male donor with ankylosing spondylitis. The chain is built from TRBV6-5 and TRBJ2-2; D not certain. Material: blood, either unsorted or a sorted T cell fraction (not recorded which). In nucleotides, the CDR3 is TGTGCCAGCAGTTATCTCACCGGGGAGCTGTTTTTT. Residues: CASSYLTGELFF.